This T cell receptor beta chain was profiled in a study of blood T cell repertoires in COVID-19. This clone was seen just once. The CDR3 is 16 amino acids. The germline V gene encodes CDR1 MNHEY and CDR2 SVGEGT. The J segment lost 6 bases and the V segment lost 0 bases, leaving 7 bases of the junction unmatched. Generated by immunoSEQ multiplex PCR, the TCRdb table keeps only in-frame clones and is missing some. The sample carries hundreds of thousands of clones, around 91% recorded once. The sample was peripheral blood. The sequence was collected from a woman under 30 who had recovered from COVID-19. The chain has TRBV6-2 or TRBV6-3 and TRBJ2-3, with TRBD1 matching 9 bases. CDR3 loop: CASSYSGQGPADTQYF. The CDR3 nucleotides are TGTGCCAGCAGTTACTCGGGACAGGGACCGGCGGATACGCAGTATTTT.